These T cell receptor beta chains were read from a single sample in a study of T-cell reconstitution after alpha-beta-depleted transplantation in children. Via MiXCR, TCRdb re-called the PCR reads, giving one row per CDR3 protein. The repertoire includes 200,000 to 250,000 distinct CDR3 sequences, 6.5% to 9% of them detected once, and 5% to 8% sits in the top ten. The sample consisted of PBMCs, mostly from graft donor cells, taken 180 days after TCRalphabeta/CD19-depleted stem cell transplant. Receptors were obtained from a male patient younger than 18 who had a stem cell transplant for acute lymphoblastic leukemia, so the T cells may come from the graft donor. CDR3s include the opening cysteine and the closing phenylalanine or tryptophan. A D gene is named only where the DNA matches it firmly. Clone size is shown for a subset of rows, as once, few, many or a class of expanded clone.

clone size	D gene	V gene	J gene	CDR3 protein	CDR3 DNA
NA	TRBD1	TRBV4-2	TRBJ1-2	CASSQEDRVLYGYTF	TGTGCCAGCAGCCAAGAGGACAGGGTACTCTATGGCTACACCTTC
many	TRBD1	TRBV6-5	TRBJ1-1	CASRGQVLRDTEAFF	TGTGCCAGCAGGGGACAGGTTTTAAGGGACACTGAAGCTTTCTTT
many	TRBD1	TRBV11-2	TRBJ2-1	CASSPGTGGVNEQFF	TGTGCCAGCAGCCCCGGGACAGGGGGGGTCAATGAGCAGTTCTTC
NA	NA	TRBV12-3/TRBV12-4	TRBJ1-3	CASSLGATGRNTIYF	TGTGCCAGCAGTTTAGGGGCCACAGGGAGAAACACCATATATTTT
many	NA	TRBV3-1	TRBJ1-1	CASSQVPSWVYTEAFF	TGTGCCAGCAGCCAAGTACCATCCTGGGTTTACACTGAAGCTTTCTTT
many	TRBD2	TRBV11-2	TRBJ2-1	CASSALAAYNEQFF	TGTGCCAGCAGTGCCCTAGCGGCTTACAATGAGCAGTTCTTC
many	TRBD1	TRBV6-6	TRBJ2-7	CASSTGQGHEQYF	TGTGCCAGCAGTACCGGACAGGGCCACGAGCAGTACTTC
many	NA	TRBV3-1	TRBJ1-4	CASSQFAGGGGYEKLFF	TGTGCCAGCAGCCAATTCGCCGGGGGGGGAGGATATGAAAAACTGTTTTTT
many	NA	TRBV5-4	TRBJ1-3	CASSLEANTIYF	TGTGCCAGCAGCTTGGAGGCGAACACCATATATTTT
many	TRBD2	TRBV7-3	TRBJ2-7	CASSAGTSSSEQYF	TGTGCCAGCAGCGCCGGGACTAGCAGTTCCGAGCAGTACTTC
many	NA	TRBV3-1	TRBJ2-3	CASSQEGFRGSRSSTDTQYF	TGTGCCAGCAGCCAAGAGGGATTTAGAGGTAGCCGCTCTAGCACAGATACGCAGTATTTT
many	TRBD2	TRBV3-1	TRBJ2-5	CASSPEGRGGPQETQYF	TGTGCCAGCAGCCCAGAGGGACGGGGGGGCCCCCAAGAGACCCAGTACTTC
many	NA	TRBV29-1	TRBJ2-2	CSGAGTDSNTGELFF	TGCAGCGGCGCCGGGACCGATTCGAACACCGGGGAGCTGTTTTTT
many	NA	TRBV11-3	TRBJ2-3	CASSSGLRHTQYF	TGTGCCAGCAGCTCAGGTCTCAGGCATACGCAGTATTTT
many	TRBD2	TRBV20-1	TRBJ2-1	CSARDLSGGQRNEQFF	TGCAGTGCTAGAGACCTTAGCGGGGGCCAAAGGAATGAGCAGTTCTTC
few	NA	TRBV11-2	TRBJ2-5	CASSLVGNQETQYF	TGTGCCAGCAGCTTGGTGGGGAACCAAGAGACCCAGTACTTC
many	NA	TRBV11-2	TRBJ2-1	CASSLDKELVNEQFF	TGTGCCAGCAGCTTAGATAAGGAACTAGTTAATGAGCAGTTCTTC
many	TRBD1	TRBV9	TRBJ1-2	CASSVLPISTGSDGYTF	TGTGCCAGCAGCGTCCTCCCAATATCGACAGGGAGCGATGGCTACACCTTC
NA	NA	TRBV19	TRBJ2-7	CASSPRENEQYF	TGTGCCAGTAGTCCTCGGGAGAATGAGCAGTACTTC
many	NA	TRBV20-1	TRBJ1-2	CSAPVEGDYGYTF	TGCAGTGCTCCAGTGGAGGGTGACTATGGCTACACCTTC
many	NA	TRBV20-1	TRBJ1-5	CSARGGNSNQPQHF	TGCAGTGCTAGAGGAGGTAATAGCAATCAGCCCCAGCATTTT
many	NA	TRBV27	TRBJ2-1	CASSLIPNNEQFF	TGTGCCAGCAGTTTAATTCCTAACAATGAGCAGTTCTTC
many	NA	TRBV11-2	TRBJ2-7	CASSFPNSYEQYF	TGTGCCAGCAGCTTCCCGAACTCCTACGAGCAGTACTTC
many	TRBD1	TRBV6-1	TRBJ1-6	CASTPRGQGNSPLHF	TGTGCCAGCACTCCTAGAGGACAGGGTAATTCACCCCTCCACTTT
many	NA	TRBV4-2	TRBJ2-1	CASSQVNSVYNEQFF	TGTGCCAGCAGCCAAGTTAATAGCGTCTACAATGAGCAGTTCTTC
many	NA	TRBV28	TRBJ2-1	CASSTGRGWAYNEQFF	TGTGCCAGCAGTACCGGTAGAGGATGGGCCTACAATGAGCAGTTCTTC
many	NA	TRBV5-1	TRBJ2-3	CASSLVGQGRDTQYF	TGCGCCAGCAGCTTGGTTGGGCAAGGCCGCGATACGCAGTATTTT
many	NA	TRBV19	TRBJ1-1	CASNETLEAFF	TGTGCCAGTAACGAGACACTTGAAGCTTTCTTT
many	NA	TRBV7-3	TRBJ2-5	CASSLTGAKETQYF	TGTGCCAGCAGCCTGACGGGCGCTAAAGAGACCCAGTACTTC
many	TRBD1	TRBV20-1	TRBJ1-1	CSARDPRTGGWTEAFF	TGCAGTGCTAGAGATCCCCGGACAGGTGGTTGGACTGAAGCTTTCTTT
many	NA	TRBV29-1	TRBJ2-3	CSAIRGLITDTQYF	TGCAGCGCCATCAGGGGATTAATCACTGATACGCAGTATTTT